One sample yielded the 2 T cell receptor beta chains listed below, sequenced in a study of cytomegalovirus exposure and HLA in healthy donors. Libraries were prepared by immunoSEQ multiplex PCR; TCRdb keeps only in-frame clonotypes and omits some of them. Of fewer than 150,000 clones listed, 86% were seen once; the top ten hold 4.5% to 6%. Sequenced input: PBMCs. The source of these receptors is a man between 18 and 35 years old in good health and CMV-seronegative.

The chain is built from TRBV6-1 and TRBJ1-3; D is perhaps TRBD1 (5 bases). CDR1 and CDR2 (germline): MNHNS, SASEGT. The CDR3 is made up of 14 amino acids. Trimming pared 4 bases from V and 0 bases from J, leaving 7 bases between. The CDR3 DNA sequence: TGTGCCAGCAGTGGGACAAACTCTGGAAACACCATATATTTT. Its protein product is CASSGTNSGNTIYF.

This chain connects TRBV7-8 to TRBJ1-4, with TRBD1 matching 10 bases. Germline trimming cut 5 bases from V and 10 bases from J; bases unmatched to any gene: 7. The germline CDR1 and CDR2 sequences are SGHVS and FQNEAQ. CDR3 length: 14 residues. CDR3 region: CASSETGGAVKLFF. CDR3 nucleotide sequence: TGTGCCAGCAGCGAGACAGGGGGCGCGGTAAAACTGTTTTTT.